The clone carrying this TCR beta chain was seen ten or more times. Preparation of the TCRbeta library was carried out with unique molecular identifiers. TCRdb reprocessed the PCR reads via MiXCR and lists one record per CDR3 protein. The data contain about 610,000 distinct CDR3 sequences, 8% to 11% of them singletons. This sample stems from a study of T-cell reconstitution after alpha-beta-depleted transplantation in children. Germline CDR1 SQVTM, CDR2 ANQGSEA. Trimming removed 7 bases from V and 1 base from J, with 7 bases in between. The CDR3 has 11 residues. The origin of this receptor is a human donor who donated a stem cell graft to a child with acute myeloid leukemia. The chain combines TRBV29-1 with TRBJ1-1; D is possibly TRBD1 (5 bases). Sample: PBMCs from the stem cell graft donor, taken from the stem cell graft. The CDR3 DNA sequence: TGCAGCGGCGGACAGAACACTGAAGCTTTCTTT. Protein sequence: CSGGQNTEAFF.